The sequence of this T cell receptor (beta chain) was determined in a study of blood T cell repertoires in COVID-19. Study as a whole: Sites across the United States, Italy and Spain contributed samples from acute and convalescent COVID-19. T cells, B-cell-depleted T cells, or PBMCs provided the cDNA or gDNA that served as material.

The ends were cut back, 5 bases at V and 0 bases at J, with 14 bases in the middle. The germline V gene has CDR1 SGHAT and CDR2 FQNNGV. The CDR3 runs to 16 residues. This clone has just a few counts. In the source study's methods: Amplification from reference gene primers served as the basis for estimated nucleated cell counts. Libraries were prepared by immunoSEQ multiplex PCR; TCRdb keeps only in-frame clonotypes and omits some of them. V, J and clone size are those of that table, while D and trimming were read from the DNA. In the table there are more than 300,000 clones, about 91% of which are singletons.

This chain joins TRBV11-2 and TRBJ1-3; a weak D match, TRBD1 (5 bases). Sample: peripheral blood. The receptor was derived from a woman aged 30 to 39 with COVID-19, enrolled during active disease. The chain's CDR3 is CASSLTGLSSGNTIYF. Here the CDR3 DNA reads TGTGCCAGCAGCCTCACGGGACTTAGCTCTGGAAACACCATATATTTT. The variable domain in full, with the rest retrieved from reference TRBV11-2 and TRBJ1-3, is EAGVAQSPRYKIIEKRQSVAFWCNPISGHATLYWYQQILGQGPKLLIQFQNNGVVDDSQLPKDRFSAERLKGVDSTLKIQPAKLEDSAVYLCASSLTGLSSGNTIYFGEGSWLTVV.